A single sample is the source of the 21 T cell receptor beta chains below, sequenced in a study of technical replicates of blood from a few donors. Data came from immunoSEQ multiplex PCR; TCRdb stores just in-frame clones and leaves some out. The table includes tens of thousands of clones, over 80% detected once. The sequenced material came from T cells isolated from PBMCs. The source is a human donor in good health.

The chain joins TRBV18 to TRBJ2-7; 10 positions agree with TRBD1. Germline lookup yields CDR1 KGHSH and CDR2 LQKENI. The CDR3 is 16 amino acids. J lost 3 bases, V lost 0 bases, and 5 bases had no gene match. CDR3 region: CASSPPRDRGIYEQYF. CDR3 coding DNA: TGTGCCAGCTCACCACCCCGGGACAGGGGAATCTACGAGCAGTACTTC.

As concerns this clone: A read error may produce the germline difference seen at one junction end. The CDR3 DNA reads TGTGCCAGCAGCTTAGACCGGGCCGGAGGGCGGTTCGACTTC. It translates to CASSLDRAGGRFDF. The chain uses TRBV11-2 and TRBJ1-2; D gene uncertain. Germline CDR1 SGHAT, CDR2 FQNNGV. The CDR3 runs 14 residues.

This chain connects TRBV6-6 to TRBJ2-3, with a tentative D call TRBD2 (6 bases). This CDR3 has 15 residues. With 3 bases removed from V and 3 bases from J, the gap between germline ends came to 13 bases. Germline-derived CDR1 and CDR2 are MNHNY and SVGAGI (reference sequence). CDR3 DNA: TGTGCCAGCAGTTATACGGGGGTCCTAACAGATACGCAGTATTTT. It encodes CASSYTGVLTDTQYF.

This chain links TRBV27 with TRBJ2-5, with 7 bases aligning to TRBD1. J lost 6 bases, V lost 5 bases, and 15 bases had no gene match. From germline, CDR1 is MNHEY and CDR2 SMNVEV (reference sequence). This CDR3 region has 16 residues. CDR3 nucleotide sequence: TGTGCCAGCAGTACGAACAGGGGCCCATGGGAACAGACCCAGTACTTC. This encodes CASSTNRGPWEQTQYF.

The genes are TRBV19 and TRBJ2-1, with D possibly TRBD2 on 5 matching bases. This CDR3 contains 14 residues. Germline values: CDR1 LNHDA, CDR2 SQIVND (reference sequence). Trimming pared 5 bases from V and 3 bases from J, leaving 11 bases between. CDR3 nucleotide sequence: TGTGCCAGTAGTCCCAGCGGAGACTACAATGAGCAGTTCTTC. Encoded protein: CASSPSGDYNEQFF. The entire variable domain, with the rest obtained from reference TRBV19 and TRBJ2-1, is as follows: DGGITQSPKYLFRKEGQNVTLSCEQNLNHDAMYWYRQDPGQGLRLIYYSQIVNDFQKGDIAEGYSVSREKKESFPLTVTSAQKNPTAFYLCASSPSGDYNEQFFGPGTRLTVL.

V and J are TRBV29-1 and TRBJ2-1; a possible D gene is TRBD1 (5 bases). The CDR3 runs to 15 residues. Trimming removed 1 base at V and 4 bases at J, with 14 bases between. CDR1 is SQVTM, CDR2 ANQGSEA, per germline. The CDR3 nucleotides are TGCAGCGTTGAAGGGGAAGGGGATAGGTACAATGAGCAGTTCTTC. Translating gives CSVEGEGDRYNEQFF.

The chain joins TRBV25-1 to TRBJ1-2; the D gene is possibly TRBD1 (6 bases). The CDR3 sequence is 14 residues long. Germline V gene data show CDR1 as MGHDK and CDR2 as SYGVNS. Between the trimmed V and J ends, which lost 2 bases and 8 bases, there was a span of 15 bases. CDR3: CASSETTGLRGYTF. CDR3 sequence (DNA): TGTGCCAGCAGTGAAACGACAGGACTTAGGGGCTACACCTTC.

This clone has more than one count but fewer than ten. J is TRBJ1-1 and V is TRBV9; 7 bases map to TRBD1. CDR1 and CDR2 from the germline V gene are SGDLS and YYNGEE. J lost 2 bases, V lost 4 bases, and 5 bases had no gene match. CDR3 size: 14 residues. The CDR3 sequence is CASSWGQINTEAFF. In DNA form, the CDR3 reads TGTGCCAGCAGCTGGGGACAGATTAACACTGAAGCTTTCTTT.

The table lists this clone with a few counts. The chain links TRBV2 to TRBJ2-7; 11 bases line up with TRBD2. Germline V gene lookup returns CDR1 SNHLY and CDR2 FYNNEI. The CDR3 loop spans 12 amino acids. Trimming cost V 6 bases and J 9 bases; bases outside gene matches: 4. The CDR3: CASRGLAEGQYF. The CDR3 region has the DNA TGTGCCAGCAGGGGACTAGCGGAGGGGCAGTACTTC.

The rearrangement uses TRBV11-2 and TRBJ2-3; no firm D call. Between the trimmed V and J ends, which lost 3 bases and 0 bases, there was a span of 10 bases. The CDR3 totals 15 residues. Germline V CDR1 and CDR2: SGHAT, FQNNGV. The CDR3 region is CASSFTSFSTDTQYF. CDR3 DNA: TGTGCCAGCAGCTTCACGAGTTTCAGCACAGATACGCAGTATTTT.

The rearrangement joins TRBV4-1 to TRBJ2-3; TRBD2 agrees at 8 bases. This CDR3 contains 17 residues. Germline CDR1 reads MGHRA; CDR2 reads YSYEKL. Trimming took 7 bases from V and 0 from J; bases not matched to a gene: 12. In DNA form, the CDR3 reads TGCGCCAGCAAGGGGCGGGGGGAAGACTCTAGCACAGATACGCAGTATTTT. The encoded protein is CASKGRGEDSSTDTQYF.

CDR3 region: CAWATSGGAYEQYF. The CDR3 coding sequence is TGTGCCTGGGCGACTAGCGGGGGCGCTTACGAGCAGTACTTC. This rearrangement joins TRBV30 to TRBJ2-7, with 12 positions matching TRBD2. Per the germline V gene, CDR1 is GTSNPN and CDR2 is SVGIG (reference sequence). Losses at the gene ends were 5 bases for V and 4 bases for J; bases not matched to a gene: 6. The CDR3 is 14 residues long.

In nucleotides, the CDR3 is TGTGCCAGCAGTGAAGTAGTGCAGGCGGGAGACACTGAAGCTTTCTTT. This sequence encodes CASSEVVQAGDTEAFF. The chain carries TRBV6-1 and TRBJ1-1, with D uncertain. V was clipped by 1 base and J by 3 bases, with 15 bases between them. The CDR3 contains 16 residues. The germline V gene has CDR1 MNHNS and CDR2 SASEGT.

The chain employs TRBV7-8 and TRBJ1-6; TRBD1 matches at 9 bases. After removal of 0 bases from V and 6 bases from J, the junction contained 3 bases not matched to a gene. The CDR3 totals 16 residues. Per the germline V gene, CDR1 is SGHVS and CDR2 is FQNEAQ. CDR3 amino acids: CASSLATGGSNSPLHF. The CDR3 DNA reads TGTGCCAGCAGCTTAGCTACAGGGGGCAGTAATTCACCCCTCCACTTT.

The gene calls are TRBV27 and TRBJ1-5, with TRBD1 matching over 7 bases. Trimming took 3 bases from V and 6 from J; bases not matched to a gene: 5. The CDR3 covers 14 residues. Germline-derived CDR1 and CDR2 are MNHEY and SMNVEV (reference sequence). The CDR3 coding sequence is TGTGCCAGCAGTTTCACAGGGGCCGCTCAGCCCCAGCATTTT. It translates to CASSFTGAAQPQHF.

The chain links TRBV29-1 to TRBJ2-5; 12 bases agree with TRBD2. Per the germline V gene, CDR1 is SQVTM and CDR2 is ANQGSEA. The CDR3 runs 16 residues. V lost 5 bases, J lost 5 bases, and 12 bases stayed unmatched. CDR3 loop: CSVPGYRLAGDETQYF. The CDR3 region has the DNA TGCAGCGTTCCGGGATACCGACTAGCGGGGGACGAGACCCAGTACTTC.

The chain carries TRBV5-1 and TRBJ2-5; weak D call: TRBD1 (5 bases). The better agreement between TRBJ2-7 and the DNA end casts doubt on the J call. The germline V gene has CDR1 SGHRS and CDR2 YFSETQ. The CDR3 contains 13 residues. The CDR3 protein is CASSEWQGYEQYF. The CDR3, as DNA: TGCGCCAGCAGCGAGTGGCAGGGATACGAGCAGTACTTC.

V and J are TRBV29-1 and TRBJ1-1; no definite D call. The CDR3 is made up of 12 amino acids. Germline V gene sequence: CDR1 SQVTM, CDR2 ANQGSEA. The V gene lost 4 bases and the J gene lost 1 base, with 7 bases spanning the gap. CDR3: CSVGTPNTEAFF. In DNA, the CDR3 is TGCAGCGTTGGGACTCCGAACACTGAAGCTTTCTTT.

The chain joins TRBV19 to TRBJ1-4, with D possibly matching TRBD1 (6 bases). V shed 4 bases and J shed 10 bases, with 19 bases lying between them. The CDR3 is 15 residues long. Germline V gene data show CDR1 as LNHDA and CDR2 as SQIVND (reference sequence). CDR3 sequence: CASSKAEGGARKLFF. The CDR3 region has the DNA TGTGCCAGTAGTAAGGCGGAAGGGGGGGCCAGAAAACTGTTTTTT.

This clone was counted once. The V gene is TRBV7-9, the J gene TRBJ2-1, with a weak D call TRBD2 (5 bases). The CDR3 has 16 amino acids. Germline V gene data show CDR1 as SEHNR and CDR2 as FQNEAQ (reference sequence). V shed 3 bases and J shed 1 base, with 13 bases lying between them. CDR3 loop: CASSFTRGISYNEQFF. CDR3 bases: TGTGCCAGCAGCTTTACACGGGGTATTTCCTACAATGAGCAGTTCTTC.

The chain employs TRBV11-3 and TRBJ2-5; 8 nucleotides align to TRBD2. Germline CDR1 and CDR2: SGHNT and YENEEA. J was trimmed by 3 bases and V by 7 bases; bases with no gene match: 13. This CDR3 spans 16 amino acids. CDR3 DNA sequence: TGTGCCAGCAACGAAGACAGCGGGGGATCGAAAGAGACCCAGTACTTC. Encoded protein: CASNEDSGGSKETQYF. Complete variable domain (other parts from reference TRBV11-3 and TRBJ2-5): EAGVVQSPRYKIIEKKQPVAFWCNPISGHNTLYWYLQNLGQGPELLIRYENEEAVDDSQLPKDRFSAERLKGVDSTLKIQPAELGDSAVYLCASNEDSGGSKETQYFGPGTRLLVL.